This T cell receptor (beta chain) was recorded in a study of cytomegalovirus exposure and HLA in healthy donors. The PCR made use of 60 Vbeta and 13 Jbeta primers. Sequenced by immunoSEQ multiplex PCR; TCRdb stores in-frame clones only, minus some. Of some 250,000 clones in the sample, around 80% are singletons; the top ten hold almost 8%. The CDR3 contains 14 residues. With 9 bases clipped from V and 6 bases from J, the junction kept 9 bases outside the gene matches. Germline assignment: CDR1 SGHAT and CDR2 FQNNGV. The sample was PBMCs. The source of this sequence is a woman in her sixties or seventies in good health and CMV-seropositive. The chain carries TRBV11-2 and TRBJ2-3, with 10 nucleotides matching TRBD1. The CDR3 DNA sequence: TGTGCCAGTTACCCCGGGACAGGGGTCGATACGCAGTATTTT. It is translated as CASYPGTGVDTQYF.